This paragraph reports one TCR beta chain. The antigen is unknown. V was pared by 3 bases and J by 3 bases, with 7 bases of the junction left unmatched. Germline V lookup: CDR1 DFQATT, CDR2 SNEGSKA (reference sequence). This CDR3 comprises 17 residues. This sample stems from a study of T cell responses to AZD1222 COVID-19 vaccine. General study results and limits: Clonal diversity may have been underestimated, and the donors were mostly white British, with more females than males. Receipt of two AZD1222 doses was followed by a rise in Spike-specific TCR breadth and depth.

TCRdb's table, derived via immunoSEQ multiplex PCR, lists solely in-frame clones and lacks some. The table includes 150,000 to 200,000 clones, under 95% detected once. The source is an adult who received the AZD1222 COVID-19 vaccine. The rearrangement uses TRBV20-1 and TRBJ2-3; 15 bases map to TRBD2. This specimen consisted of peripheral blood, obtained 28 days after the second AZD1222 dose. The CDR3 reads CSASGLAGGLGTDTQYF. The CDR3 nucleotides read TGCAGTGCTAGTGGACTAGCGGGGGGGTTAGGGACAGATACGCAGTATTTT.